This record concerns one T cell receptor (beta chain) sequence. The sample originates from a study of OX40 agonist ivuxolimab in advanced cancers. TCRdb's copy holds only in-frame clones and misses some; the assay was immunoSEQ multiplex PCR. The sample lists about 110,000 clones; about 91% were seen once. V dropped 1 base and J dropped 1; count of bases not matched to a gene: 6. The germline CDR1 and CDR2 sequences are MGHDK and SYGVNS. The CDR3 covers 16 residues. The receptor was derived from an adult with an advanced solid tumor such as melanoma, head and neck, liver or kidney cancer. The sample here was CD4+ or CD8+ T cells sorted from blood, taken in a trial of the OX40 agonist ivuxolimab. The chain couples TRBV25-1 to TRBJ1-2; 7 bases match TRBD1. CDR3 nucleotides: TGTGCCAGCAGTGAATTTGGGACAGTCCTTAACTATGGCTACACCTTC. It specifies CASSEFGTVLNYGYTF.